Shown below are 15 T cell receptor beta chains from a single sample sequenced in a study of glioma-infiltrating T cells. Using RNA template, CDR3s of TCR alpha and beta were amplified with iRepertoire arm-PCR. MiXCR, run by TCRdb on the multiplex PCR reads, gives a single entry per CDR3 protein. The repertoire holds more than 350,000 distinct CDR3 sequences, about 40% seen once, with more than 10% in the top ten. Sequences were obtained from glioma tissue, nonneoplastic brain tissue, or PBMCs (not recorded which). These receptors were collected from a human donor with low-grade glioma or glioblastoma, undergoing nonglioma brain surgery, or in good health (not recorded which).

The chain couples TRBV28 to TRBJ1-2; no firm D call. The CDR3 sequence is 15 residues long. CDR1 is MDHEN, CDR2 SYDVKM, per germline. Trimming stripped 1 base from V and 3 bases from J, with 12 bases between. The CDR3 is CASSLSSPPDYGYTF. For the CDR3, the DNA is TGTGCCAGCAGTTTATCCTCGCCACCAGACTATGGCTACACCTTC.

The chain carries TRBV7-6 and TRBJ1-5, with D possibly matching TRBD1 (5 bases). The CDR3 runs to 17 residues. The V gene lost 1 base and the J gene lost 0 bases, with 13 bases spanning the gap. Germline values: CDR1 SGHVS, CDR2 FNYEAQ. The DNA of the CDR3 is TGTGCCAGCAGCTTAGATACGGGACCGTATAGCAATCAGCCCCAGCATTTT. Translating gives CASSLDTGPYSNQPQHF.

V usage is TRBV20-1 and J usage is TRBJ2-5; D is possibly TRBD1 or TRBD2 (5 bases each). Per germline, CDR1 DFQATT and CDR2 SNEGSKA (reference sequence). There are 13 residues in the CDR3. V was cut by 4 bases and J by 1 base, with 10 bases left in between. The CDR3 is CSATLGTQETQYF. As DNA, the CDR3 is TGCAGTGCTACCCTCGGGACCCAAGAGACCCAGTACTTC.

This clonotype has just a few counts. V gene TRBV3-1 combines with J gene TRBJ1-2; D not certain. Looked up from germline, CDR1 is LGHDT and CDR2 is YNNKEL (reference sequence). The CDR3 totals 16 residues. V was pared by 0 bases and J by 6 bases, with 17 bases between. CDR3 in amino acids: CASSQDWGVETDGYTF. CDR3 nucleotides: TGTGCCAGCAGCCAAGATTGGGGAGTTGAAACAGATGGCTACACCTTC.

As for this clonotype: A much larger clone lies one base from this, so it may be a read error. The J gene is TRBJ2-5, the V gene TRBV6-2 or TRBV6-3; the D is unclear. V gave up 2 bases and J gave up 3 bases, with 16 bases separating them. The CDR3 spans 16 residues. Germline CDR1 and CDR2: MNHEY and SVGEGT. The CDR3 loop reads CASSYVVVGFEETQYF. The CDR3 bases are TGTGCCAGCAGTTACGTGGTTGTAGGATTTGAAGAGACCCAGTACTTC.

Note on this clonotype: This may be a read error, as it is one base from a much larger clone. The rearrangement links TRBV6-1 to TRBJ2-7; D is unresolved. This CDR3 comprises 14 residues. Germline assignment: CDR1 MNHNS and CDR2 SASEGT. The CDR3 DNA reads TGTGCCAGCAGTGTAATAAACTATTCCTGCGAGCAGTACTTC. It specifies CASSVINYSCEQYF.

About this clonotype: Sequence at one end of the junction differs from germline and may be a read error. CDR3 DNA: TGTGCCAGTACCACCGGACCTTCGAACACGGGGGAGCTGTTTTTT. This gives the protein CASTTGPSNTGELFF. This chain joins TRBV19 and TRBJ2-2, with D uncertain. Germline CDR1 is LNHDA and CDR2 is SQIVND (reference sequence). This CDR3 contains 15 residues. Full variable domain (rest looked up from reference TRBV19 and TRBJ2-2): DGGITQSPKYLFRKEGQNVTLSCEQNLNHDAMYWYRQDPGQGLRLIYYSQIVNDFQKGDIAEGYSVSREKKESFPLTVTSAQKNPTAFYLCASTTGPSNTGELFFGEGSRLTVL.

V gene TRBV28 combines with J gene TRBJ2-7, with D unresolved. The V gene lost 3 bases and the J gene lost 4 bases, with 7 bases spanning the gap. The V gene's germline CDR1 is MDHEN and CDR2 SYDVKM. The CDR3 is made up of 12 amino acids. CDR3 protein: CASSFEGYEQYF. CDR3 in DNA: TGTGCCAGCAGTTTCGAAGGATACGAGCAGTACTTC.

CDR3 nucleotide sequence: TGTGCCAGCAGTCCCAGGGGCCAGCGGGGCTACAATGAGCAGTTCTTC. Translated, it gives CASSPRGQRGYNEQFF. This rearrangement joins TRBV12-3 or TRBV12-4 to TRBJ2-1; D perhaps matches TRBD2 (7 bases). Trimming pared 5 bases from V and 3 bases from J, leaving 17 bases between. The CDR3 contains 16 residues.

The chain recombines TRBV7-9 with TRBJ2-1; possibly TRBD1 for D (5 bases). The germline V and J ends were trimmed by 7 bases and 15 bases, with 19 bases remaining between them. Germline V lookup: CDR1 SEHNR, CDR2 FQNEAQ (reference sequence). The CDR3 covers 12 residues. CDR3 coding DNA: TGTGCCAGCAATATAGTCCCCTGGGGCCCGTTCTTC. Translation: CASNIVPWGPFF.

Regarding this clonotype: No conserved phenylalanine or tryptophan ends this CDR3, so it is likely a read error. The chain has TRBV15 and TRBJ2-3; D gene ambiguous. Germline V gives CDR1 LNHNV, CDR2 YYDKDF (reference sequence). Trimming left V 6 bases short and J 6 bases short, with 7 bases between. The CDR3 runs to 11 residues. CDR3 sequence (DNA): TGTGCCACCAGACTCGCCGATACGCAGTATCTT. Its protein product is CATRLADTQYL.

The V call is TRBV11-2, the J call TRBJ2-3; 10 bases are shared with TRBD2. The CDR3 spans 16 residues. From germline, CDR1 is SGHAT and CDR2 FQNNGV. The V gene end was trimmed by 3 bases and the J gene end by 2 bases; junction bases not matched to a gene: 5. CDR3: CASSFIAGGPTDTQYF. The CDR3 DNA reads as TGTGCCAGCAGCTTCATAGCGGGAGGCCCCACAGATACGCAGTATTTT.

In its sample, this clonotype was seen a few times. V usage is TRBV2 and J usage is TRBJ2-5; TRBD2 matches 10 bases. Per the germline V gene, CDR1 is SNHLY and CDR2 is FYNNEI. The CDR3 runs to 14 residues. V lost 6 bases to trimming and J lost 6 bases; unmatched junction nucleotides: 7. CDR3 sequence: CASRYGTSDQTQYF. The CDR3 DNA follows: TGTGCCAGCAGATACGGGACTAGCGATCAGACCCAGTACTTC. Using reference TRBV2 and TRBJ2-5 for the parts outside the CDR3, the full variable domain is EPEVTQTPSHQVTQMGQEVILRCVPISNHLYFYWYRQILGQKVEFLVSFYNNEISEKSEIFDDQFSVERPDGSNFTLKIRSTKLEDSAMYFCASRYGTSDQTQYFGPGTRLLVL.

This clonotype has ten or more counts. The gene calls are TRBV27 and TRBJ2-3; tentatively, D is TRBD2 (6 bases). The germline V and J ends were trimmed by 4 bases and 3 bases, with 8 bases remaining between them. The CDR3 loop spans 13 amino acids. Germline CDR1 reads MNHEY; CDR2 reads SMNVEV (reference sequence). DNA for the CDR3: TGTGCCAGCAGTTGGGGGGTAACAGATACGCAGTATTTT. It codes for CASSWGVTDTQYF.

The genes are TRBV6-2 or TRBV6-3 and TRBJ2-6, with TRBD2 matching 8 bases. Losses at the gene ends were 3 bases for V and 0 bases for J; bases not matched to a gene: 16. The CDR3 has 21 residues. The germline V gene has CDR1 MNHEY and CDR2 SVGEGT. CDR3 sequence: CASSYHAGRVYYHSGANVLTF. DNA of the CDR3: TGTGCCAGCAGTTATCACGCCGGGAGGGTCTACTATCACTCTGGGGCCAACGTCCTGACTTTC.